This T cell receptor (beta chain) derives from a study of blood T cell repertoires in COVID-19. Turning to the study itself: The cDNA or gDNA used as material had been derived from T cells, B-cell-depleted T cells, or PBMCs.

The data were produced by immunoSEQ multiplex PCR, yet TCRdb's version contains in-frame clones alone and is incomplete. The table lists some 83,000 clones, more than 70% of them singletons. This CDR3 spans 14 amino acids. Germline V CDR1 and CDR2: MNHEY, SVGAGI. V gave up 0 bases and J gave up 0 bases, with 6 bases separating them. This clone came up a few times. The sequence derives from an elderly woman with acute or convalescent COVID-19. V is TRBV6-5 and J is TRBJ2-7; D is uncertain. The sample consisted of peripheral blood. The CDR3 spells CASSYSENSYEQYF. Written as DNA, the CDR3 is TGTGCCAGCAGTTACTCAGAGAACTCCTACGAGCAGTACTTC.